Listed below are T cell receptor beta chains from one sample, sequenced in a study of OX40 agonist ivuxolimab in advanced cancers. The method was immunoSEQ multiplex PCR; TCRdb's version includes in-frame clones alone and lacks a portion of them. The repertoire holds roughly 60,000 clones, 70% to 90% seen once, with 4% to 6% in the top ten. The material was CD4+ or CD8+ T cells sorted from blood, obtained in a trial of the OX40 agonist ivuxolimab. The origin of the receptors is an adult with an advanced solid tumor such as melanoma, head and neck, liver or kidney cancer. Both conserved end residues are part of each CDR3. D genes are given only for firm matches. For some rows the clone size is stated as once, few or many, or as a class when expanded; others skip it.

DNA: TGTGCCAGCCGGGGACGTACGACTGAAAAACTGTTTTTT; CDR3: CASRGRTTEKLFF; J: TRBJ1-4; size: -; V: TRBV18; D: -
DNA: TGTGCCACCCGAAGCGCCTACACAGATACGCAGTATTTT; CDR3: CATRSAYTDTQYF; J: TRBJ2-3; size: -; V: TRBV5-6; D: -
DNA: TGTGCCAGCAGCACGCGGACTAGCGGATACACAGATACGCAGTATTTT; CDR3: CASSTRTSGYTDTQYF; J: TRBJ2-3; size: -; V: TRBV11-2; D: TRBD2
DNA: TGTGCCAGCATCCGGACGAAGGCACGCTACGAGCAGTACTTC; CDR3: CASIRTKARYEQYF; J: TRBJ2-7; size: -; V: TRBV21-1; D: -
DNA: TGTGCCAGTAGTATAGATCTTACTAGCGGGATAAACACAGATACGCAGTATTTT; CDR3: CASSIDLTSGINTDTQYF; J: TRBJ2-3; size: once; V: TRBV19; D: TRBD2
DNA: TGCGCCAGCAGCCGCGGACTCTCCGAGCAGTACTTC; CDR3: CASSRGLSEQYF; J: TRBJ2-7; size: -; V: TRBV4-1; D: -
DNA: TGCGCCAGCAGCCAAGAGATAGCTAGCAATCAGCCCCAGCATTTT; CDR3: CASSQEIASNQPQHF; J: TRBJ1-5; size: -; V: TRBV4-1; D: -
DNA: TGCGCCAGCAGCCGAGGGAGGCTAGCGGGTTCCAAAAACATTCAGTACTTC; CDR3: CASSRGRLAGSKNIQYF; J: TRBJ2-4; size: -; V: TRBV4-1; D: TRBD2
DNA: TGCGCCAGCAGCTTGGCCTCGCTAGCGGGAAGAGGGGAGGGCAAAAACATTCAGTACTTC; CDR3: CASSLASLAGRGEGKNIQYF; J: TRBJ2-4; size: -; V: TRBV5-1; D: TRBD2
DNA: TGTGCCAGTATCGATTTACTAGCGGGAGGCACCGGGGAGCTGTTTTTT; CDR3: CASIDLLAGGTGELFF; J: TRBJ2-2; size: once; V: TRBV19; D: TRBD2
DNA: TGTGCCTGGAGTGTTGGGATCGGCGAGCAGTACTTC; CDR3: CAWSVGIGEQYF; J: TRBJ2-7; size: -; V: TRBV30; D: -
DNA: TGTGCCAGCAGTTACCTACGGAGCGACGAGCAGTACTTC; CDR3: CASSYLRSDEQYF; J: TRBJ2-7; size: -; V: TRBV6-5; D: -
DNA: TGTGCCAGCTCACCATCGGTCAGGGAGCTGTTTTTT; CDR3: CASSPSVRELFF; J: TRBJ2-2; size: few; V: TRBV18; D: -
DNA: TGTGCCAGCAGTTTAGCGTTCAGGGGGCGCTCTGAAAAACTGTTTTTT; CDR3: CASSLAFRGRSEKLFF; J: TRBJ1-4; size: -; V: TRBV28; D: TRBD1
DNA: TGTGCCAGCAGCGTAGATCCAACTACGGACCTATGGGGCCAGTACTTC; CDR3: CASSVDPTTDLWGQYF; J: TRBJ2-5; size: once; V: TRBV9; D: -
DNA: TGTGCCAGCACCGGACTAGCGGGAGGGCTGGAGCAGTTCTTC; CDR3: CASTGLAGGLEQFF; J: TRBJ2-1; size: -; V: TRBV7-8; D: TRBD2
DNA: TGTGCCAGCAGTGACGGACCCCCCGGGAATGAGCAGTTCTTC; CDR3: CASSDGPPGNEQFF; J: TRBJ2-1; size: -; V: TRBV6-1; D: -
DNA: TGTGCCAGCAGCTTAGGGGGGGACTACAATGAGCAGTTCTTC; CDR3: CASSLGGDYNEQFF; J: TRBJ2-1; size: few; V: TRBV5-4; D: -
DNA: TGTGCCAGCAGTTCAGGGGAAGGTGTGGAGACCCAGTACTTC; CDR3: CASSSGEGVETQYF; J: TRBJ2-5; size: -; V: TRBV5-4; D: -
DNA: TGTGCCAGCAGCTTAGGGGGGCGAGCCGAGCAGTACTTC; CDR3: CASSLGGRAEQYF; J: TRBJ2-7; size: -; V: TRBV7-9; D: -
DNA: TGTGCCAGCAGTTCCGTATACCAGCGGGAGAGCACCGGGGAGCTGTTTTTT; CDR3: CASSSVYQRESTGELFF; J: TRBJ2-2; size: -; V: TRBV7-2; D: TRBD2
DNA: TGTGCCAGCAGTGGCCTCTCCGGGCGGGAGTACAATGAGCAGTTCTTC; CDR3: CASSGLSGREYNEQFF; J: TRBJ2-1; size: -; V: TRBV2; D: TRBD2
DNA: TGTGCCAGCAGCCAGGACAGCCAAGAGACCCAGTACTTC; CDR3: CASSQDSQETQYF; J: TRBJ2-5; size: -; V: TRBV11-2; D: -
DNA: TGTGCCAGCAGCTTCACCCCCGGGGCGGCAGCCAAAAACATTCAGTACTTC; CDR3: CASSFTPGAAAKNIQYF; J: TRBJ2-4; size: -; V: TRBV7-6; D: -
DNA: TGTGCCAGCACCCGACGGGACCTAAGGTCCTACAATGAGCAGTTCTTC; CDR3: CASTRRDLRSYNEQFF; J: TRBJ2-1; size: -; V: TRBV2; D: -
DNA: TGTGCCACCAGAATGTGGCGGGAGGGAAATACGCAGTATTTT; CDR3: CATRMWREGNTQYF; J: TRBJ2-3; size: -; V: TRBV7-8; D: TRBD2
DNA: TGCGCCAGCAGCCAACCGGCCGGGGGAGGGCCCTTCTCCGGGGAGCTGTTTTTT; CDR3: CASSQPAGGGPFSGELFF; J: TRBJ2-2; size: few; V: TRBV4-3; D: TRBD2
DNA: TGTGCCAGCAGTTCCCCATACTACGAGCAGTACTTC; CDR3: CASSSPYYEQYF; J: TRBJ2-7; size: -; V: TRBV27; D: -
DNA: TGTGCCAGCAGTACAGGGAGCGGGAGTTTTTGGAACCAGTACTTC; CDR3: CASSTGSGSFWNQYF; J: TRBJ2-7; size: -; V: TRBV28; D: TRBD2
DNA: TGCGCCAGCAGCCCCCGGCGGGGCGGGGGTTCTAGCACAGATACGCAGTATTTT; CDR3: CASSPRRGGGSSTDTQYF; J: TRBJ2-3; size: -; V: TRBV4-1; D: TRBD2
DNA: TGTGCCAGCAGTGATAACTACCTTAGCACAGATACGCAGTATTTT; CDR3: CASSDNYLSTDTQYF; J: TRBJ2-3; size: -; V: TRBV6-1; D: -
DNA: TGTGCCAGCACCTTTACAGGGTACACCGGGGAGCTGTTTTTT; CDR3: CASTFTGYTGELFF; J: TRBJ2-2; size: -; V: TRBV6-6; D: -
DNA: TGTGCCAGCAGTTCCCTTACCCCGGAGTCGTTGGGCTCCTACAATGAGCAGTTCTTC; CDR3: CASSSLTPESLGSYNEQFF; J: TRBJ2-1; size: -; V: TRBV7-6; D: -
DNA: TGTGCCAGTAGTCAATTACACGGGACGGAAGGAGTGGACAATCAGCCCCAGCATTTT; CDR3: CASSQLHGTEGVDNQPQHF; J: TRBJ1-5; size: -; V: TRBV19; D: -
DNA: TGTGCCAGCGGGAGACGATCCTACAATGAGCAGTTCTTC; CDR3: CASGRRSYNEQFF; J: TRBJ2-1; size: -; V: TRBV28; D: -
DNA: TGTGCCAGCAGCTTAGGTTGGGGAGGTCAGCCCCAGCATTTT; CDR3: CASSLGWGGQPQHF; J: TRBJ1-5; size: -; V: TRBV11-2; D: -
DNA: TGCGCCAGCAGTGTCGGACAGAACTACGAGCAGTACTTC; CDR3: CASSVGQNYEQYF; J: TRBJ2-7; size: -; V: TRBV10-1; D: -
DNA: TGTGCCAGCAGCCTAGCCGCGGGGGGTCATGAGCAGTTCTTC; CDR3: CASSLAAGGHEQFF; J: TRBJ2-1; size: -; V: TRBV7-2; D: TRBD2